What follows is one T cell receptor beta chain and its context. There is no known antigen for this receptor. No base quality information exists; no much larger clone differs at one position. Taken from cysteine to phenylalanine, the CDR3 has 17 residues. Only CDR3 DNA remains: 51 bases, in frame from the first base. V lost 0 bases and J lost 5 bases; the stretch between them is 16 bases long. CDR1 and CDR2 are drawn from the germline V gene: LGHNA, YSLEER. The data belong to a study of blood T cell repertoires in COVID-19 (dated by TCRdb to 2019 to 2021). For context, the study as a whole: The collaborator samples originated in the United States, Italy and Spain and spanned the acute and convalescent phases of COVID-19. The prospective study material was composed of cDNA or gDNA derived from T cells, B-cell-depleted T cells, or PBMCs. Subjects who had been exposed to COVID-19, were actively infected with it, or had recovered from it provided the deeply sampled blood TCRbeta repertoires that made up the dataset. The repertoires were made available in a free public database intended to serve as a resource for research on the immune response to SARS-CoV-2. Samples came from the ongoing ImmuneRACE study (first 160 participants) plus 1,254 subjects from 6 global collaborators. Sample metadata almost always included a de-identified subject ID, COVID-19 status, age in years and sex. HLA class I and class II types, where available, came from metadata supplied by the sample provider rather than from assay-based typing. The investigation overall reported the following: The quantity of clinical and demographic metadata differed by source and by participant and was supplied without curation.

Collaborating institutions collected whole blood in K2EDTA tubes following their own protocols. For TCRbeta analysis, collaborators shipped samples as frozen whole blood, isolated PBMCs, or DNA extracted from either of those sample types. TCRbeta CDR3 regions were amplified from genomic DNA using the immunoSEQ Assay, a bias-controlled multiplex PCR. As for how the authors treated the data: Nucleated cell counts per sample were estimated from amplification of reference gene primers within the assay. Sequence reads were collapsed and filtered to measure the absolute abundance of every unique TCRbeta CDR3 rearrangement. Productive Simpson clonality was computed per sample as the square root of Simpson's diversity index over productive rearrangements. Entries here come from immuneACCESS through TCRdb and include only in-frame sequences with V and J called. Some clones fail to appear in such tables; in the studies checked, an unresolved V gene covers under half of the shortfall, and the cause of the remainder is unknown. V, J and clone size derive from that table, while D and trimming were established from the DNA sequence. The sample data list about 91,000 clones, and about 75% of these were observed just once. The top ten constitute around a tenth of the sample.

The sample consisted of peripheral blood. The rearrangement combines TRBV4-3 with TRBJ2-2, and perhaps TRBD2 as D gene, on 5 matching bases. The receptor was isolated from a woman of 80 years or more with acute or convalescent COVID-19. The CDR3 protein is CASSQEGRGFGTGELFF. The base sequence is TGCGCCAGCAGCCAAGAGGGTAGAGGGTTCGGAACCGGGGAGCTGTTTTTT.